The clone carrying this T cell receptor beta chain was detected a few times. Generated by immunoSEQ multiplex PCR, the TCRdb table keeps only in-frame clones and is missing some. There are under 200,000 clones in the sample; roughly 78% occur only once, and approximately 7.6% lies in the top ten. Patients from Seattle were sampled longitudinally, starting during active infection. The data are from a study of blood T cell repertoires in COVID-19. This clonotype was sampled from a woman in her sixties with COVID-19, enrolled during active disease. Sequenced material: peripheral blood.

The CDR3 region is CASSLVTSREVDTQYF. The CDR3 DNA is TGTGCCAGCAGCTTGGTGACTAGCCGGGAGGTAGATACGCAGTATTTT. This chain links TRBV7-8 with TRBJ2-3; 7 nucleotides line up with TRBD2. The CDR3 runs to 16 residues. Looked up from germline, CDR1 is SGHVS and CDR2 is FQNEAQ. V lost 3 bases to trimming and J lost 5 bases; unmatched junction nucleotides: 11.